The rows below give T cell receptor beta chains drawn from one sample of a study of blood T cell repertoires in COVID-19. Sequencing used immunoSEQ multiplex PCR; TCRdb keeps in-frame clones, though not all of them. The sample shows about 140,000 clones, 81% of them seen only once. The sample was peripheral blood. Source of these receptors: a human donor in a cohort sampled during active COVID-19. The CDR3 runs from the conserved cysteine through the conserved F or W. Fields, in order: D gene, V gene, clone size, J gene, CDR3 protein, CDR3 DNA. A D gene is named only where the DNA matches it firmly. Rows may omit the clone size; those that give it use once, few, many or a size class.

.	TRBV12-3/TRBV12-4	few	TRBJ2-7	CASRGRNYEQYF	TGTGCCAGCAGGGGCCGGAACTACGAGCAGTACTTC
.	TRBV9	.	TRBJ2-2	CASSVTGANTGELFF	TGTGCCAGCAGCGTAACGGGAGCGAACACCGGGGAGCTGTTTTTT
TRBD1	TRBV20-1	.	TRBJ1-3	CSASEDRGGNTIYF	TGCAGTGCTAGTGAGGACAGGGGTGGAAACACCATATATTTT
TRBD2	TRBV29-1	.	TRBJ2-3	CSVGLAGGPGTDTQYF	TGCAGCGTCGGACTAGCGGGAGGGCCGGGGACAGATACGCAGTATTTT
.	TRBV19	.	TRBJ2-3	CASSTQGHTSTDTQYF	TGTGCCAGTAGTACCCAGGGGCACACTAGCACAGATACGCAGTATTTT
TRBD1	TRBV27	.	TRBJ2-1	CASSLGDRVGSFNEQFF	TGTGCCAGCAGTTTAGGGGACAGGGTCGGGTCCTTCAATGAGCAGTTCTTC
.	TRBV19	.	TRBJ2-1	CASRGPYNEQFF	TGTGCCAGTAGGGGCCCGTACAATGAGCAGTTCTTC
TRBD1	TRBV9	.	TRBJ2-1	CASSARQGDGGYNEQFF	TGTGCCAGCAGCGCCCGACAGGGGGACGGGGGATACAATGAGCAGTTCTTC
.	TRBV7-6	.	TRBJ2-5	CASKTQGQGETQYF	TGTGCCAGCAAAACACAGGGTCAGGGGGAGACCCAGTACTTC
.	TRBV28	.	TRBJ2-7	CASRTKRGYEQYF	TGTGCCAGCAGAACTAAACGGGGATACGAGCAGTACTTC
TRBD1	TRBV6-5	once	TRBJ2-7	CASSRRTGSYEQYF	TGTGCCAGCAGTCGCCGGACAGGGAGCTACGAGCAGTACTTC
.	TRBV4-3	.	TRBJ2-7	CASSQDYTGIRPSYEQYF	TGCGCCAGCAGCCAAGATTATACAGGGATCCGTCCATCCTACGAGCAGTACTTC
TRBD2	TRBV4-2	.	TRBJ2-3	CASSTSGSRISDTQYF	TGTGCCAGCAGTACTAGCGGGAGTCGTATCTCAGATACGCAGTATTTT
.	TRBV2	.	TRBJ1-5	CASLRENNQPQHF	TGTGCCAGCTTGAGGGAGAACAATCAGCCCCAGCATTTT
.	TRBV4-3	.	TRBJ2-1	CASSQDRGAQYTPYNEQFF	TGCGCCAGCAGCCAAGATCGTGGGGCGCAATATACCCCCTACAATGAGCAGTTCTTC
.	TRBV21-1	.	TRBJ2-7	CASSERDREINYSYEQYF	TGTGCCAGCAGCGAGAGGGACAGGGAGATAAATTACTCCTACGAGCAGTACTTC
TRBD2	TRBV7-3	.	TRBJ2-7	CASSPTSGSYEQYF	TGTGCCAGCAGCCCGACTAGCGGGAGTTACGAGCAGTACTTC
.	TRBV15	.	TRBJ2-7	CATSRTVNGEVEQYF	TGTGCCACCAGCAGAACCGTTAACGGGGAGGTCGAGCAGTACTTC
TRBD1	TRBV6-5	.	TRBJ1-5	CASSYRTEPGQQVF	TGTGCCAGCAGTTACCGCACCGAACCGGGACAGCAAGTTTTT
.	TRBV4-3	.	TRBJ2-7	CASSQDLRGYEQYF	TGCGCCAGCAGCCAAGATTTAAGGGGGTACGAGCAGTACTTC